A selection of T cell receptor beta chains follows, all from one sample in a study of T cell responses to AZD1222 COVID-19 vaccine. The data were produced by immunoSEQ multiplex PCR, yet TCRdb's version contains in-frame clones alone and is incomplete. The sample shows some 100,000 clones, 88% of them seen only once. The source was peripheral blood, collected on day 0 of MenACWY control vaccination. The receptor source for this set is an adult in good health. The CDR3 runs from the conserved cysteine through the conserved F or W. Each record gives: clone size, D gene, V gene, J gene, CDR3 protein, CDR3 DNA. D genes are given only for firm matches. Size values are once, few and many counts, or a class for expanded clones, and some rows have none.

clone size: NA; D gene: TRBD2; V gene: TRBV5-1; J gene: TRBJ2-1; CDR3 protein: CASSLVASGLRPNEQFF; CDR3 DNA: TGCGCCAGCAGCTTGGTTGCTAGCGGGCTCCGCCCCAATGAGCAGTTCTTC
clone size: NA; D gene: NA; V gene: TRBV19; J gene: TRBJ1-6; CDR3 protein: CASTDSRAGVSPLHF; CDR3 DNA: TGTGCCAGTACCGACTCCAGGGCGGGGGTTTCACCCCTCCACTTT
clone size: few; D gene: NA; V gene: TRBV7-2; J gene: TRBJ1-1; CDR3 protein: CASSLDRGKNEAFF; CDR3 DNA: TGTGCCAGCAGCTTAGATAGGGGTAAGAATGAAGCTTTCTTT
clone size: few; D gene: NA; V gene: TRBV27; J gene: TRBJ2-3; CDR3 protein: CASSPLGDTQYF; CDR3 DNA: TGTGCCAGCAGCCCCCTGGGAGATACGCAGTATTTT
clone size: NA; D gene: NA; V gene: TRBV7-8; J gene: TRBJ1-3; CDR3 protein: CASNPFSSGNTIYF; CDR3 DNA: TGTGCCAGCAACCCATTCTCGTCTGGAAACACCATATATTTT
clone size: NA; D gene: NA; V gene: TRBV28; J gene: TRBJ1-5; CDR3 protein: CASSLAGVNQPQHF; CDR3 DNA: TGTGCCAGCAGTTTAGCAGGGGTTAATCAGCCCCAGCATTTT
clone size: NA; D gene: TRBD2; V gene: TRBV4-2; J gene: TRBJ2-2; CDR3 protein: CASSTSSGRGTGELFF; CDR3 DNA: TGTGCCAGCAGCACCTCTAGCGGGAGGGGCACCGGGGAGCTGTTTTTT
clone size: NA; D gene: NA; V gene: TRBV5-1; J gene: TRBJ1-1; CDR3 protein: CASSLDRPDLTEAFF; CDR3 DNA: TGCGCCAGCAGTTTAGACAGGCCGGACCTCACTGAAGCTTTCTTT
clone size: NA; D gene: NA; V gene: TRBV9; J gene: TRBJ2-1; CDR3 protein: CASSVTTSYNEQFF; CDR3 DNA: TGTGCCAGCAGCGTAACGACCAGCTACAATGAGCAGTTCTTC
clone size: NA; D gene: NA; V gene: TRBV5-6; J gene: TRBJ1-5; CDR3 protein: CASSLGLGSGNQPQHF; CDR3 DNA: TGTGCCAGCAGCTTGGGGTTAGGTTCGGGTAATCAGCCCCAGCATTTT
clone size: NA; D gene: TRBD1; V gene: TRBV19; J gene: TRBJ1-3; CDR3 protein: CASSTPNRGPGNTIYF; CDR3 DNA: TGTGCCAGTAGTACTCCTAACAGGGGCCCTGGAAACACCATATATTTT
clone size: NA; D gene: TRBD2; V gene: TRBV11-2; J gene: TRBJ2-2; CDR3 protein: CASRGLAGSTGELFF; CDR3 DNA: TGTGCCAGCAGGGGACTAGCGGGATCCACCGGGGAGCTGTTTTTT
clone size: NA; D gene: TRBD1; V gene: TRBV28; J gene: TRBJ1-1; CDR3 protein: CASSSPGQALNTEAFF; CDR3 DNA: TGTGCCAGCAGTTCCCCGGGACAGGCGTTGAACACTGAAGCTTTCTTT
clone size: NA; D gene: TRBD1; V gene: TRBV5-1; J gene: TRBJ1-6; CDR3 protein: CASSLGAGGDSPLHF; CDR3 DNA: TGCGCCAGCAGCTTGGGGGCAGGGGGAGATTCACCCCTCCACTTT
clone size: NA; D gene: NA; V gene: TRBV20-1; J gene: TRBJ2-3; CDR3 protein: CSYPITDTQYF; CDR3 DNA: TGCAGTTACCCAATTACAGATACGCAGTATTTT
clone size: NA; D gene: NA; V gene: TRBV18; J gene: TRBJ2-5; CDR3 protein: CASSPSGGGTQYF; CDR3 DNA: TGTGCCAGCTCACCATCAGGGGGGGGGACCCAGTACTTC
clone size: NA; D gene: TRBD1; V gene: TRBV29-1; J gene: TRBJ1-4; CDR3 protein: CSATTGSEKLFF; CDR3 DNA: TGCAGCGCTACGACAGGGAGTGAAAAACTGTTTTTT
clone size: NA; D gene: NA; V gene: TRBV15; J gene: TRBJ1-6; CDR3 protein: CATSREAGSYNSPLHF; CDR3 DNA: TGTGCCACCAGCAGAGAGGCAGGCTCCTATAATTCACCCCTCCACTTT
clone size: NA; D gene: NA; V gene: TRBV27; J gene: TRBJ2-7; CDR3 protein: CASSFQGSYEQYF; CDR3 DNA: TGTGCCAGCAGTTTCCAGGGCTCCTACGAGCAGTACTTC
clone size: NA; D gene: NA; V gene: TRBV19; J gene: TRBJ2-5; CDR3 protein: CASSIEFGRAVETQYF; CDR3 DNA: TGTGCCAGTAGTATTGAATTCGGCAGGGCAGTGGAGACCCAGTACTTC
clone size: NA; D gene: NA; V gene: TRBV18; J gene: TRBJ1-2; CDR3 protein: CASSSQRTHYGYTF; CDR3 DNA: TGTGCCAGCTCAAGTCAACGAACCCACTATGGCTACACCTTC
clone size: NA; D gene: NA; V gene: TRBV7-2; J gene: TRBJ2-3; CDR3 protein: CASSLSTDTQYF; CDR3 DNA: TGTGCCAGCAGCCTTAGCACAGATACGCAGTATTTT
clone size: NA; D gene: NA; V gene: TRBV6-5; J gene: TRBJ2-7; CDR3 protein: CASSYSPPPEGYEQYF; CDR3 DNA: TGTGCCAGCAGTTACTCGCCCCCTCCGGAGGGGTACGAGCAGTACTTC
clone size: NA; D gene: TRBD1; V gene: TRBV19; J gene: TRBJ2-5; CDR3 protein: CASSIIGGGFQETQYF; CDR3 DNA: TGTGCCAGTAGTATAATAGGGGGCGGATTTCAAGAGACCCAGTACTTC
clone size: NA; D gene: NA; V gene: TRBV19; J gene: TRBJ1-6; CDR3 protein: CASSPSADRDRHF; CDR3 DNA: TGTGCCAGTAGCCCCAGTGCGGACCGGGACCGCCACTTT
clone size: NA; D gene: NA; V gene: TRBV7-2; J gene: TRBJ1-1; CDR3 protein: CASSPPRTDTEAFF; CDR3 DNA: TGTGCCAGCAGCCCACCGAGGACGGACACTGAAGCTTTCTTT
clone size: NA; D gene: NA; V gene: TRBV18; J gene: TRBJ2-7; CDR3 protein: CASSLDQGRHSYEQYF; CDR3 DNA: TGTGCCAGCTCACTAGACCAGGGACGCCACTCCTACGAGCAGTACTTC
clone size: few; D gene: NA; V gene: TRBV28; J gene: TRBJ1-5; CDR3 protein: CASSLPPNQPQHF; CDR3 DNA: TGTGCCAGCAGTTTACCGCCTAATCAGCCCCAGCATTTT
clone size: NA; D gene: TRBD1; V gene: TRBV18; J gene: TRBJ1-1; CDR3 protein: CASSQADREGTEAFF; CDR3 DNA: TGTGCCAGCTCACAAGCGGACAGGGAGGGCACTGAAGCTTTCTTT
clone size: NA; D gene: TRBD2; V gene: TRBV7-9; J gene: TRBJ2-1; CDR3 protein: CASSFFTLRGVAMANEWFF; CDR3 DNA: TGTGCCAGCAGCTTCTTCACCCTTCGGGGGGTCGCCATGGCCAATGAGTGGTTCTTC
clone size: NA; D gene: NA; V gene: TRBV6-2/TRBV6-3; J gene: TRBJ1-5; CDR3 protein: CASSQWLNQPQHF; CDR3 DNA: TGTGCCAGCAGTCAGTGGTTAAATCAGCCCCAGCATTTT
clone size: NA; D gene: NA; V gene: TRBV7-8; J gene: TRBJ1-3; CDR3 protein: CATTGRPSSGNTIYF; CDR3 DNA: TGTGCCACCACCGGAAGGCCCAGCTCTGGAAACACCATATATTTT
clone size: NA; D gene: NA; V gene: TRBV28; J gene: TRBJ1-1; CDR3 protein: CASSFTGNEAFF; CDR3 DNA: TGTGCCAGCAGTTTTACAGGGAATGAAGCTTTCTTT
clone size: once; D gene: NA; V gene: TRBV6-6; J gene: TRBJ2-1; CDR3 protein: CASSYEGAGYNEQFF; CDR3 DNA: TGTGCCAGCAGTTACGAGGGGGCGGGGTACAATGAGCAGTTCTTC
clone size: NA; D gene: NA; V gene: TRBV6-5; J gene: TRBJ1-1; CDR3 protein: CASSPPGGGTEAFF; CDR3 DNA: TGTGCCAGCAGTCCTCCGGGAGGTGGCACTGAAGCTTTCTTT
clone size: NA; D gene: NA; V gene: TRBV14; J gene: TRBJ2-3; CDR3 protein: CASSQDHRDTQYF; CDR3 DNA: TGTGCCAGCAGCCAAGATCACCGAGATACGCAGTATTTT
clone size: NA; D gene: TRBD1; V gene: TRBV7-2; J gene: TRBJ2-1; CDR3 protein: CASGRQGNNEQFF; CDR3 DNA: TGTGCCAGCGGTAGACAGGGTAACAATGAGCAGTTCTTC
clone size: few; D gene: TRBD1; V gene: TRBV7-2; J gene: TRBJ1-6; CDR3 protein: CASSPGQGARSPLHF; CDR3 DNA: TGTGCCAGCAGCCCCGGACAGGGAGCTCGGTCACCCCTCCACTTT
clone size: NA; D gene: NA; V gene: TRBV30; J gene: TRBJ1-5; CDR3 protein: CAWSSSRKGQPQHF; CDR3 DNA: TGTGCCTGGAGTAGTAGCAGAAAAGGTCAGCCCCAGCATTTT
clone size: NA; D gene: NA; V gene: TRBV10-1; J gene: TRBJ1-6; CDR3 protein: CASSDKTGTWPLHF; CDR3 DNA: TGCGCCAGCAGTGATAAGACAGGAACTTGGCCCCTCCACTTT
clone size: NA; D gene: NA; V gene: TRBV7-3; J gene: TRBJ1-3; CDR3 protein: CASSLAGANSGNTIYF; CDR3 DNA: TGTGCCAGCAGCTTAGCAGGGGCCAACTCTGGAAACACCATATATTTT
clone size: once; D gene: TRBD2; V gene: TRBV28; J gene: TRBJ2-5; CDR3 protein: CASSRPTSGQETQYF; CDR3 DNA: TGTGCCAGCAGCCGACCGACTAGCGGACAAGAGACCCAGTACTTC
clone size: NA; D gene: TRBD1; V gene: TRBV7-8; J gene: TRBJ1-2; CDR3 protein: CASSVGDRANGYTF; CDR3 DNA: TGTGCCAGCAGCGTAGGGGACAGGGCTAATGGCTACACCTTC
clone size: NA; D gene: TRBD1; V gene: TRBV7-8; J gene: TRBJ2-7; CDR3 protein: CASSKGQGVGYEQYF; CDR3 DNA: TGTGCCAGCAGCAAGGGACAGGGTGTCGGTTACGAGCAGTACTTC
clone size: NA; D gene: NA; V gene: TRBV6-5; J gene: TRBJ2-7; CDR3 protein: CASSYRAGPSSYEQYF; CDR3 DNA: TGTGCCAGCAGTTATAGGGCGGGCCCGAGCTCCTACGAGCAGTACTTC
clone size: NA; D gene: NA; V gene: TRBV12-3/TRBV12-4; J gene: TRBJ1-5; CDR3 protein: CASSLSSQPQHF; CDR3 DNA: TGTGCCAGCAGTTTATCTAGTCAGCCCCAGCATTTT
clone size: NA; D gene: TRBD2; V gene: TRBV18; J gene: TRBJ2-7; CDR3 protein: CASSPAGGVVREQYF; CDR3 DNA: TGTGCCAGCTCACCAGCGGGAGGGGTGGTCCGCGAGCAGTACTTC
clone size: NA; D gene: NA; V gene: TRBV7-8; J gene: TRBJ2-1; CDR3 protein: CASSAAPGQNSGYNEQFF; CDR3 DNA: TGTGCCAGCAGCGCAGCACCGGGACAGAATAGCGGTTACAATGAGCAGTTCTTC